The T cell receptor beta chain under discussion was sequenced for a study of patients and donors after allogeneic stem cell transplantation. Each CDR3 protein gets one entry after TCRdb re-called the RT-PCR reads with MiXCR. This repertoire shows 920,000 or so distinct CDR3 sequences, approximately 19% found once; its top ten account for 5.5% to 6.5%. Germline values: CDR1 DFQATT, CDR2 SNEGSKA (reference sequence). The V end was cut by 5 bases, the J end by 5 bases, with 15 bases between. The length of the CDR3 is 13 residues. In this sample, this clonotype turned up a few times. The sequenced sample was blood, either unsorted or a sorted T cell fraction (not recorded which). V usage is TRBV20-1 and J usage is TRBJ1-1; no reliable D call. The receptor's source is a human donor who was either an allogeneic HSCT recipient or a stem cell or donor lymphocyte infusion donor (not recorded which). It is not recorded whose cells these are; they may come from a transplant donor. The CDR3 region is CSAALGLATEAFF. In DNA, the CDR3 is TGCAGTGCTGCGTTGGGGTTAGCTACTGAAGCTTTCTTT.